This is a list of T cell receptor beta chains from one sample in a study of blood T cell repertoires in COVID-19. The assay was immunoSEQ multiplex PCR, and TCRdb's table has in-frame clones only and misses some. The data hold approximately 200,000 clones, with roughly 89% observed a single time. Material: PBMCs or T cells enriched from blood (not recorded which). These TCRs come from a woman in her thirties or forties with acute COVID-19. Each CDR3 is given with its conserved first and last residue. A D gene is named only where the DNA matches it firmly. Clone size, where shown, is once, few, many, or a class for clones that have expanded.

v_gene: TRBV6-5
j_gene: TRBJ2-7
abundance: NA
d_gene: NA
CDR3aa: CASSYSRGGTTYEQYF
CDR3nt: TGTGCCAGCAGTTACTCGAGGGGCGGGACCACCTACGAGCAGTACTTC

v_gene: TRBV7-2
j_gene: TRBJ1-2
abundance: NA
d_gene: NA
CDR3aa: CASSLAPGESYGYTF
CDR3nt: TGTGCCAGCAGCTTAGCCCCCGGGGAAAGTTATGGCTACACCTTC

v_gene: TRBV27
j_gene: TRBJ2-2
abundance: NA
d_gene: TRBD1
CDR3aa: CASSRQGVGGTGELFF
CDR3nt: TGTGCCAGCAGTAGACAGGGGGTCGGTGGCACTGGGGAGCTGTTTTTT

v_gene: TRBV24-1
j_gene: TRBJ2-1
abundance: NA
d_gene: NA
CDR3aa: CATSDLPSGPYNEQFF
CDR3nt: TGTGCCACCAGTGATTTGCCCTCGGGTCCTTACAATGAGCAGTTCTTC

v_gene: TRBV29-1
j_gene: TRBJ2-1
abundance: NA
d_gene: TRBD2
CDR3aa: CSVFGTSGLYNEQFF
CDR3nt: TGCAGCGTTTTTGGGACTAGCGGGCTCTACAATGAGCAGTTCTTC

v_gene: TRBV2
j_gene: TRBJ2-1
abundance: NA
d_gene: NA
CDR3aa: CASGAINEQFF
CDR3nt: TGTGCCAGTGGGGCGATCAATGAGCAGTTCTTC

v_gene: TRBV5-4
j_gene: TRBJ2-1
abundance: NA
d_gene: NA
CDR3aa: CASSLASGRTYNEQFF
CDR3nt: TGTGCCAGCAGCTTGGCGAGTGGGAGGACGTACAATGAGCAGTTCTTC

v_gene: TRBV11-2
j_gene: TRBJ2-5
abundance: NA
d_gene: TRBD2
CDR3aa: CASSPGGGAIIETQYF
CDR3nt: TGTGCCAGCAGCCCCGGCGGGGGGGCGATTATAGAGACCCAGTACTTC

v_gene: TRBV2
j_gene: TRBJ2-2
abundance: NA
d_gene: TRBD1
CDR3aa: CASRAGTGGTGELFF
CDR3nt: TGTGCCAGCAGAGCCGGGACAGGGGGCACCGGGGAGCTGTTTTTT

v_gene: TRBV25-1
j_gene: TRBJ2-5
abundance: once
d_gene: TRBD2
CDR3aa: CASSGGATQYF
CDR3nt: TGTGCCAGCAGCGGGGGGGCGACCCAGTACTTC

v_gene: TRBV29-1
j_gene: TRBJ1-2
abundance: NA
d_gene: NA
CDR3aa: CSVEDRFLVDGYTF
CDR3nt: TGCAGCGTTGAGGACAGATTTCTTGTCGATGGCTACACCTTC

v_gene: TRBV19
j_gene: TRBJ2-1
abundance: NA
d_gene: TRBD2
CDR3aa: CASSIVARGVGNEQFF
CDR3nt: TGTGCCAGTAGTATTGTTGCCCGGGGGGTTGGAAATGAGCAGTTCTTC

v_gene: TRBV5-1
j_gene: TRBJ2-3
abundance: NA
d_gene: NA
CDR3aa: CASSLWRPDGDTQYF
CDR3nt: TGCGCCAGCAGCTTGTGGCGGCCCGACGGAGATACGCAGTATTTT

v_gene: TRBV5-6
j_gene: TRBJ2-7
abundance: NA
d_gene: TRBD1
CDR3aa: CASSVKSGTGWYEQYF
CDR3nt: TGTGCCAGCAGCGTGAAGTCCGGGACAGGGTGGTACGAGCAGTACTTC

v_gene: TRBV7-2
j_gene: TRBJ2-1
abundance: NA
d_gene: NA
CDR3aa: CASSYPGLSYNEQFF
CDR3nt: TGTGCCAGCAGCTACCCGGGACTGTCCTACAATGAGCAGTTCTTC

v_gene: TRBV9
j_gene: TRBJ2-7
abundance: NA
d_gene: TRBD1
CDR3aa: CASSPWTGSGYEQYF
CDR3nt: TGTGCCAGCAGCCCGTGGACAGGGAGTGGATACGAGCAGTACTTC

v_gene: TRBV7-3
j_gene: TRBJ2-7
abundance: NA
d_gene: NA
CDR3aa: CASDGSSSVRLYLYEQYF
CDR3nt: TGTGCCAGCGATGGGAGTTCGAGCGTGCGACTATACCTCTACGAGCAGTACTTC

v_gene: TRBV28
j_gene: TRBJ2-7
abundance: few
d_gene: TRBD1
CDR3aa: CASSFVGTGGTEQYF
CDR3nt: TGTGCCAGCAGTTTCGTAGGGACAGGGGGGACCGAGCAGTACTTC

v_gene: TRBV9
j_gene: TRBJ1-3
abundance: NA
d_gene: NA
CDR3aa: CASSVDLGSSGNTIYF
CDR3nt: TGTGCCAGCAGCGTAGATTTGGGCAGCTCTGGAAACACCATATATTTT

v_gene: TRBV5-1
j_gene: TRBJ2-3
abundance: NA
d_gene: TRBD2
CDR3aa: CASSPQSGATDTQYF
CDR3nt: TGCGCCAGCAGCCCCCAAAGCGGGGCGACAGATACGCAGTATTTT

v_gene: TRBV5-3
j_gene: TRBJ2-1
abundance: NA
d_gene: TRBD2
CDR3aa: CARSSGTSGRGDEQFF
CDR3nt: TGTGCCAGAAGCTCCGGGACTAGCGGGAGGGGAGATGAGCAGTTCTTC

v_gene: TRBV4-3
j_gene: TRBJ2-7
abundance: NA
d_gene: NA
CDR3aa: CASSVDNWGGYEQYF
CDR3nt: TGCGCCAGCAGCGTCGATAATTGGGGAGGCTACGAGCAGTACTTC

v_gene: TRBV5-1
j_gene: TRBJ2-1
abundance: NA
d_gene: TRBD2
CDR3aa: CASRPRYEGVSASGSNEQFF
CDR3nt: TGCGCCAGCAGACCCAGGTACGAGGGGGTATCGGCTAGCGGGAGCAATGAGCAGTTCTTC

v_gene: TRBV19
j_gene: TRBJ2-1
abundance: NA
d_gene: TRBD2
CDR3aa: CASTRTSASYNEQFF
CDR3nt: TGTGCCAGTACCCGGACTAGCGCCTCCTACAATGAGCAGTTCTTC

v_gene: TRBV14
j_gene: TRBJ2-7
abundance: NA
d_gene: TRBD2
CDR3aa: CASSLTSGFYEQYF
CDR3nt: TGTGCCAGCAGCCTCACTAGCGGCTTCTACGAGCAGTACTTC

v_gene: TRBV5-1
j_gene: TRBJ2-7
abundance: NA
d_gene: TRBD1
CDR3aa: CASSSGTGIAYEQYF
CDR3nt: TGCGCCAGCAGCTCCGGGACAGGTATAGCCTACGAGCAGTACTTC

v_gene: TRBV4-1
j_gene: TRBJ2-7
abundance: NA
d_gene: NA
CDR3aa: CASSQREGAYEQYF
CDR3nt: TGCGCCAGCAGCCAAAGAGAGGGAGCCTACGAGCAGTACTTC

v_gene: TRBV5-1
j_gene: TRBJ1-1
abundance: NA
d_gene: NA
CDR3aa: CASRGRGNTEAFF
CDR3nt: TGCGCCAGCAGGGGTCGAGGGAACACTGAAGCTTTCTTT

v_gene: TRBV10-3
j_gene: TRBJ2-2
abundance: few
d_gene: NA
CDR3aa: CAISALGANTGELFF
CDR3nt: TGTGCCATCAGTGCTTTAGGGGCGAACACCGGGGAGCTGTTTTTT

v_gene: TRBV13
j_gene: TRBJ2-3
abundance: NA
d_gene: NA
CDR3aa: CASSLVASTDTQYF
CDR3nt: TGTGCCAGCAGCTTAGTGGCTAGCACAGATACGCAGTATTTT

v_gene: TRBV7-9
j_gene: TRBJ1-3
abundance: once
d_gene: TRBD1
CDR3aa: CASRGQGNTIYF
CDR3nt: TGTGCCAGCAGGGGACAGGGGAACACCATATATTTT

v_gene: TRBV5-1
j_gene: TRBJ2-2
abundance: NA
d_gene: NA
CDR3aa: CASRGSSSNTGELFF
CDR3nt: TGCGCCAGCAGGGGTAGTAGCTCGAACACCGGGGAGCTGTTTTTT

v_gene: TRBV6-5
j_gene: TRBJ1-6
abundance: NA
d_gene: NA
CDR3aa: CASSYSPGLSSPLHF
CDR3nt: TGTGCCAGCAGTTACTCGCCAGGGTTGAGTTCACCCCTCCACTTT

v_gene: TRBV7-8
j_gene: TRBJ2-1
abundance: NA
d_gene: NA
CDR3aa: CASSFPTSPSSYNEQFF
CDR3nt: TGTGCCAGCAGCTTCCCTACTAGCCCTAGCTCCTACAATGAGCAGTTCTTC

v_gene: TRBV21-1
j_gene: TRBJ2-3
abundance: NA
d_gene: NA
CDR3aa: CASSKARGSGGRTDTQYF
CDR3nt: TGTGCCAGCAGCAAAGCGCGGGGCAGCGGGGGGCGCACAGATACGCAGTATTTT

v_gene: TRBV7-2
j_gene: TRBJ2-2
abundance: NA
d_gene: NA
CDR3aa: CASSLATGSTGELFF
CDR3nt: TGTGCCAGCAGCTTAGCCACAGGGTCCACCGGGGAGCTGTTTTTT

v_gene: TRBV19
j_gene: TRBJ2-7
abundance: few
d_gene: NA
CDR3aa: CASSSTGGSYEQYF
CDR3nt: TGTGCCAGTAGTTCAACTGGGGGGTCCTACGAGCAGTACTTC